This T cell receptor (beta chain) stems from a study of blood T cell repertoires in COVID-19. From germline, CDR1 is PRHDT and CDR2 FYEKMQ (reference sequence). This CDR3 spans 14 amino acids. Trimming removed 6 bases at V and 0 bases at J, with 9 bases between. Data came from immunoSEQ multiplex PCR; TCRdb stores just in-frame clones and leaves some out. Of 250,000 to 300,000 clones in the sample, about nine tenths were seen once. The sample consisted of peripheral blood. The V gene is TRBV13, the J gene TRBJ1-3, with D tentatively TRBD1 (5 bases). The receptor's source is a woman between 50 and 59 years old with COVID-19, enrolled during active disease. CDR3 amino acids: CASRYRTSGNTIYF. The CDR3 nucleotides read TGTGCCAGCAGGTACAGGACCTCTGGAAACACCATATATTTT.